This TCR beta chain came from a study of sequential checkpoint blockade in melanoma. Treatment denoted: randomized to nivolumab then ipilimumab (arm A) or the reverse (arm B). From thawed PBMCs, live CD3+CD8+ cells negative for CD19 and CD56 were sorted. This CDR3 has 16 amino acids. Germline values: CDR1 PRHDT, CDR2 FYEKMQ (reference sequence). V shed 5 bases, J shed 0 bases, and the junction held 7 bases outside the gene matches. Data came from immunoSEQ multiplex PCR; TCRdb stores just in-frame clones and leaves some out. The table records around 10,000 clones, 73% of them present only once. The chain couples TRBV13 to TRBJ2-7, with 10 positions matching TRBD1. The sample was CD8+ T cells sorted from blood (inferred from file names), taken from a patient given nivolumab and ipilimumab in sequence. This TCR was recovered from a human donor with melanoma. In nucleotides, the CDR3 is TGTGCCAGCAGCGTGATGGGACAGGGGACCTCCTACGAGCAGTACTTC. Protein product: CASSVMGQGTSYEQYF.